This TCR beta chain appears in the sequencing data of a study of technical replicates of blood from several donors. Produced via immunoSEQ multiplex PCR; TCRdb's table is partial and in-frame only. The profile covers about 56,000 clones, with 90% to 95% appearing a single time and approximately 3.4% taken by the ten largest. This CDR3 comprises 17 residues. The V segment lost 5 bases and the J segment 0 bases; nucleotides outside the gene matches: 12. The germline CDR1 and CDR2 sequences are SGHTA and FQGNSA. The sample holds one count of this clone. The TCR comes from a human donor in good health. Some clones in this sample may be carry-over from other donors' samples. This sequence joins TRBV7-2 and TRBJ2-7, with TRBD2 identical over 8 bases. The sequenced sample was PBMCs. The CDR3 is CASSLFRGGKSSYEQYF. The CDR3 nucleotides are TGTGCCAGCAGCCTTTTCCGGGGGGGAAAAAGCTCCTACGAGCAGTACTTC.